There are a few counts of the clone carrying this T cell receptor beta chain. Its antigen is currently unknown. The data were obtained in a study of T-cell reconstitution after alpha-beta-depleted transplantation in children. Notes on the study in general: There were reportedly several hundred expanded graft clones from which alpha-beta T cells came about two months after transplant.

Trimming at V came to 7 bases and at J to 9 bases, leaving 13 bases not matched to a gene. The CDR3 covers 14 residues. The V gene's germline CDR1 is SQVTM and CDR2 ANQGSEA. The TCRbeta library incorporated unique molecular identifiers. TCRdb passed the PCR reads through MiXCR, listing each CDR3 protein once. The top ten hold more than 25% of the sample, which has about 980,000 distinct CDR3 sequences, about 29% seen once. This sequence was found in a boy under two years old who had a stem cell transplant for SCID, so the T cells may come from the graft donor. The sequencing used PBMCs, mostly from graft donor cells, collected 360 days after TCRalphabeta/CD19-depleted stem cell transplant. The chain has TRBV29-1 and TRBJ2-1; 9 positions match TRBD1. The CDR3 here is CSAQGGDRDGEQFF. CDR3 DNA sequence: TGCAGCGCCCAAGGCGGGGACAGGGACGGTGAGCAGTTCTTC.